Sequencing of this T cell receptor beta chain was carried out in a study of CD8 T cells in Susac syndrome. It was with random hexamers that 0.5 to 1 ug RNA was reverse transcribed. TCRdb ran MiXCR on the immunoSEQ multiplex PCR reads and lists one entry per CDR3 protein. The sample includes 150,000 to 160,000 distinct CDR3 sequences, roughly 96% of them seen just once. From blood CD8+ and CD4+ T cells, the TCR beta chain was sequenced. Through negative isolation, CD4+ and CD8+ T cells were obtained, while TEMRA cells were enriched using FACS. CDR1 and CDR2 from the germline V gene are SGHVS and FQNEAQ. The V gene lost 1 base and the J gene lost 4 bases, with 12 bases spanning the gap. The CDR3 spans 15 residues.

Specimen: CD8+ T cells from PBMCs. The TCR originated in a human donor with multiple sclerosis. This chain uses TRBV7-8 with TRBJ2-3; no definite D call. This chain's CDR3 is CASSLEVPGPDTQYF. CDR3 in DNA: TGTGCCAGCAGCTTAGAGGTCCCCGGACCAGATACGCAGTATTTT.